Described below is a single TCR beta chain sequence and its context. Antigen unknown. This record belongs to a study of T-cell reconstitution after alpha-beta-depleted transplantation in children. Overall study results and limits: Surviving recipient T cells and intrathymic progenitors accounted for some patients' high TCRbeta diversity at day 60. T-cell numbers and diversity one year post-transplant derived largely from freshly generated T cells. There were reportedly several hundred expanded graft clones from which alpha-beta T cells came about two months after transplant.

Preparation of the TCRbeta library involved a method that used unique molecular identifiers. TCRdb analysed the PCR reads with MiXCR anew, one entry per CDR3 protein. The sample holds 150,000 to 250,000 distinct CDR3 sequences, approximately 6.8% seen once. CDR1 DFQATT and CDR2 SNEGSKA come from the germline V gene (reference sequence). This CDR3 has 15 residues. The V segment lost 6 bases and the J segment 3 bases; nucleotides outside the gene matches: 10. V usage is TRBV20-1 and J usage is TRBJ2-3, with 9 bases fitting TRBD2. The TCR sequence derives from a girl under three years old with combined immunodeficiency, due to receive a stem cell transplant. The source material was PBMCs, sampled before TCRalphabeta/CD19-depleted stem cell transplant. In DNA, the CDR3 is TGCAGTGCGCACACGACGCGGGAGGGGACAGATACGCAGTATTTT. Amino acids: CSAHTTREGTDTQYF.